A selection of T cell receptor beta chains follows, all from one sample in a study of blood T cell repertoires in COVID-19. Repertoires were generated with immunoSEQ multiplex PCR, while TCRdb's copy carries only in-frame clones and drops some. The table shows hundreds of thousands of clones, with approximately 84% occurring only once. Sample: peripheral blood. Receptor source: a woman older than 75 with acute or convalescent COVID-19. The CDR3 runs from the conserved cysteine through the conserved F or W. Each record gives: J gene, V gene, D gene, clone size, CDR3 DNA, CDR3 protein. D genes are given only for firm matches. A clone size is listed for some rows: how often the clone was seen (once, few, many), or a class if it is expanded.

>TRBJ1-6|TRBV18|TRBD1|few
TGTGCCAGCTCACCACCGGGACAGGGAAGTTCACCCCTCCACTTT
CASSPPGQGSSPLHF
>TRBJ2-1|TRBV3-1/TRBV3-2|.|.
TGTGCCAGCAGCCGCAATTCTCAGGGATACAATGAGCAGTTCTTC
CASSRNSQGYNEQFF
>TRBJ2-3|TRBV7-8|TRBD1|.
TGTGCCAGCAGCCGGGACAGGGGCCTCCCAGATACGCAGTATTTT
CASSRDRGLPDTQYF
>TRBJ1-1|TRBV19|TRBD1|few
TGTGCCAGTAGTGCAGGGACAGGGGGCACGGGGAACACTGAAGCTTTCTTT
CASSAGTGGTGNTEAFF
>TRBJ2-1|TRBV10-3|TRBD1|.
TGTGCCATCAGTGACCCGGACAGGGTCGAGTTCTTC
CAISDPDRVEFF
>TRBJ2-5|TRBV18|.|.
TGTGCCAGCTCAAGCGGTTGGGAGACCCAGTACTTC
CASSSGWETQYF
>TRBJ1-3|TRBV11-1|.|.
TGTGCCAGCAGCCAACAGAACTCTGGAAACACCATATATTTT
CASSQQNSGNTIYF
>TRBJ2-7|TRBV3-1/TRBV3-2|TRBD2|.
TGTGCCAGCAGCCAGGGACTAGCGGGAGGGAAATCCTACGAGCAGTACTTC
CASSQGLAGGKSYEQYF
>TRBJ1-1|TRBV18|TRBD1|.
TGTGCCAGCTCACCCGGACAGGGTCGGACTGAAGCTTTCTTT
CASSPGQGRTEAFF
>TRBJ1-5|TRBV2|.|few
TGTGCCAGCAGTGCTGTCGGGAACAGCTTTTATAGCAATCAGCCCCAGCATTTT
CASSAVGNSFYSNQPQHF
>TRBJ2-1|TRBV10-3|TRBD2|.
TGTGCCATCATGGCCAGCGGGAGTTCCTACAATGAGCAGTTCTTC
CAIMASGSSYNEQFF
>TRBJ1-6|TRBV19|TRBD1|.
TGTGCCAGTGGACAGGGAGATAATTCACCCCTCCACTTT
CASGQGDNSPLHF
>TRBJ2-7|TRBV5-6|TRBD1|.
TGTGCCAGCAGCTTTGGACAGGGTGAGCAGTACTTC
CASSFGQGEQYF
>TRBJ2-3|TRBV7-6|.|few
TGTGCCAGCAGCCCAAGGGGTGGATTTGGCACAGATACGCAGTATTTT
CASSPRGGFGTDTQYF
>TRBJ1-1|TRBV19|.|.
TGTGCCAGTAGTATTGGGGGGGACACTGAAGCTTTCTTT
CASSIGGDTEAFF
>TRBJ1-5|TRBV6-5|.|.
TGTGCCAGCAGCCGGACAGTCAATAGCAATCAGCCCCAGCATTTT
CASSRTVNSNQPQHF
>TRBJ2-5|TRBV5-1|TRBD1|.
TGCGCCAGCAGCTCAACAGGGGGAAAAGAGACCCAGTACTTC
CASSSTGGKETQYF
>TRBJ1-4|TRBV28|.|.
TGTGCCAGCAGTTCAACAAGCGGGGAGAGGGAAAAACTGTTTTTT
CASSSTSGEREKLFF
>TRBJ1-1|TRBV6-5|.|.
TGTGCCAGCAGTCTTAGGAGGTGGGACACTGAAGCTTTCTTT
CASSLRRWDTEAFF
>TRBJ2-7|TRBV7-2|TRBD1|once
TGTGCCAGCACAATCCGGGACAGGGACCCCTACGAGCAGTACTTC
CASTIRDRDPYEQYF
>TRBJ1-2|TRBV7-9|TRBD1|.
TGTGCCAGCAGCTCGACAGGGAGATTTGAGAGGGATGGCTACACCTTC
CASSSTGRFERDGYTF
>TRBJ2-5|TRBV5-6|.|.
TGTGCCAGCAGCTTTCCCCCGTCGGAGACCCAGTACTTC
CASSFPPSETQYF
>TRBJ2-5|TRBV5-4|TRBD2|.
TGTGCCAGCAGCCTCGGGGCGGTTGGGGGGGGAAAAGAGACCCAGTACTTC
CASSLGAVGGGKETQYF
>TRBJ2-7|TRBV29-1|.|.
TGCAGCGTTGGGCAGGGGAACTACGAGCAGTACTTC
CSVGQGNYEQYF
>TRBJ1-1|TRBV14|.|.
TGTGCCAGCAGCCAAGAAGCGGTTTCGGGGACTGAAGCTTTCTTT
CASSQEAVSGTEAFF
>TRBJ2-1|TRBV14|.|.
TGTGCCAGCAGCCACGAACTAGCTTACAATGAGCAGTTCTTC
CASSHELAYNEQFF
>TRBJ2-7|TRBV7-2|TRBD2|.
TGTGCCAGCAGGCCTGTGGGAGCGGGAGGAGGGGAGCAGTACTTC
CASRPVGAGGGEQYF
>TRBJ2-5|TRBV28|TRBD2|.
TGTGCCAGCAGGGATCCGGGACTAGCGGGAGAGGCCCAGTACTTC
CASRDPGLAGEAQYF
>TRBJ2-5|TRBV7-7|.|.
TGTGCCAGCAGCTTGCGCCTTCAAACGTACGGGGTGTCAGGGACCCAGTACTTC
CASSLRLQTYGVSGTQYF
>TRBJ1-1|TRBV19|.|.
TGTGCCAGTAGTCCAACAGGGAGTTTGGGAACTGAAGCTTTCTTT
CASSPTGSLGTEAFF
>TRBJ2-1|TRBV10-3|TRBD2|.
TGTGCCATCAGTGAGAAGTTAACTAGCGGGGGAGATGAGCAGTTCTTC
CAISEKLTSGGDEQFF
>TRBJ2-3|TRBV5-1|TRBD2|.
TGCGCCAGCAGCCCGGGGACTAGCGGGGCACGGACGCAGTATTTT
CASSPGTSGARTQYF
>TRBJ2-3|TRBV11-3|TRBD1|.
TGTGCCAGCAGCCCGAGACAGGGTAGCACAGATACGCAGTATTTT
CASSPRQGSTDTQYF
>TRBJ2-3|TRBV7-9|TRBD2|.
TGTGCCAGCAGCGCATCGACTAGCGCCGGCACAGATACGCAGTATTTT
CASSASTSAGTDTQYF
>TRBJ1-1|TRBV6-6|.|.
TGTGCCAGCAGTTTCCTCCAGGGAACAGTGAACACTGAAGCTTTCTTT
CASSFLQGTVNTEAFF
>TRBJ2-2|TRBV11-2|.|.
TGTGCCAGCAGCATCCCCGCGGCGCGGGTTGGCACCGGGGAGCTGTTTTTT
CASSIPAARVGTGELFF
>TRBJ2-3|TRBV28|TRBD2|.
TGTGCCAGCAGTTTGAGGTCTAGCGGAACAGATACGCAGTATTTT
CASSLRSSGTDTQYF
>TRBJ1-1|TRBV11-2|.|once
TGTGCCAGCAGCTTAGATTTTGGCAGTGAAGCTTTCTTT
CASSLDFGSEAFF
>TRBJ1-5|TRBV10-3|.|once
TGTGCCATCAGTGAGTCGAATTCAGGGTCCAATCAGCCCCAGCATTTT
CAISESNSGSNQPQHF
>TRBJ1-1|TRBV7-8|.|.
TGTGCCAGCAGCTTAGCGACAGGGAACACTGAAGCTTTCTTT
CASSLATGNTEAFF
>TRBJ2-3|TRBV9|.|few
TGTGCCAGCAGCGCCAGCGGAGGGGCGCGTGTAGGTACAGATACGCAGTATTTT
CASSASGGARVGTDTQYF
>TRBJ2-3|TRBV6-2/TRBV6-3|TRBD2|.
TGTGCCAGCAGTTACTCGAGTAGCGGGAGGGCCAGCACAGATACGCAGTATTTT
CASSYSSSGRASTDTQYF
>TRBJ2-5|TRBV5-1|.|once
TGCGCCAGCAGCTTAGTCCTTAGCGGATTCCCCGAGACCCAGTACTTC
CASSLVLSGFPETQYF
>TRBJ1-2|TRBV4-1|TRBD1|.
TGCGCCAGCAGCCCCCGACAGGGCCTAGGGAATGGCTACACCTTC
CASSPRQGLGNGYTF
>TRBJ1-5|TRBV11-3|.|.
TGTGCCAGCAGCTTAGGCCCCGCAGGGTTGCGTCAGCCCCAGCATTTT
CASSLGPAGLRQPQHF
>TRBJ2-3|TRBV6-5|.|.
TGTGCCTCCTCCACAGATACGCAGTATTTT
CASSTDTQYF
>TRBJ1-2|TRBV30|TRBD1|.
TGTGCCTGGAGTCGTATTTGGACAGGGAAGCGGGGCTATGGCTACACCTTC
CAWSRIWTGKRGYGYTF
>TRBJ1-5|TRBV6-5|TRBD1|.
TGTGCCAGCACTTTCGGACAGGGCAATCAGCCCCAGCATTTT
CASTFGQGNQPQHF
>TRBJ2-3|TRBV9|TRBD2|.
TGTGCCAGCAGCGTTCGGGCTAGCGGGAGGTCTGGCACAGATACGCAGTATTTT
CASSVRASGRSGTDTQYF
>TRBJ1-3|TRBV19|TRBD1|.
TGTGCCAGTAGTACGACAGGGACAGACTCTGGAAACACCATATATTTT
CASSTTGTDSGNTIYF